The present TCR beta chain was sequenced within a study of shared clonotypes between healthy human individuals. Study at large: Donors, aged 18 to 49, were two women and a few men.

Germline V CDR1 and CDR2: SQVTM, ANQGSEA. The CDR3 runs to 14 residues. Losses at the gene ends were 5 bases for V and 6 bases for J; bases not matched to a gene: 10. Of note for this clone: What it binds is unknown.

Only CD45RO-negative cells positively selected for CCR7 counted as naive CD8 cells, so terminally differentiated effector memory CD45RA+ cells were excluded. Each sample came from a Caucasian adult donor living in Nashville, Tennessee. Study-level findings and limits: Some clonotypes were shared by all four sorted-subset donors, while others were not shared. The non-shared ones had lower generation probabilities than the shared ones.

Clones were read by immunoSEQ multiplex PCR, and TCRdb kept only the in-frame ones, dropping some. The repertoire has about 680,000 clones, around 92% of them found once; the top ten carry roughly 22%. This chain connects TRBV29-1 to TRBJ2-7; TRBD1 matches 10 bases. This TCR was sampled from a man aged 30-40 years in good health. Sample: naive CD8+ T cells sorted from blood. This CDR3 is CSVFSGTGASEQYF. Here the CDR3 DNA reads TGCAGCGTTTTTTCCGGGACAGGGGCGTCCGAGCAGTACTTC.